The 5 T cell receptor beta chains below come from one sample, sequenced in a study of vaccination effects on CD4 cells after COVID-19. Assay used: immunoSEQ multiplex PCR; TCRdb lists only in-frame clones, some missing. The sample records about 24,000 clones, approximately 79% being singletons. No cognate antigen is known for these TCRs. Antigen-specific CD4+ T cells were expanded with viral peptide pools in the ViraFEST assay before sequencing. When less than 13 days of culture had elapsed, CD4+ T cells were isolated. SARS-CoV-2 infection was confirmed by PCR in the person between March and December 2020. Specimen: CD4+ T cells from PBMCs cultured with SARS-CoV-2 spike peptides, collected before COVID-19 vaccination. Every receptor here comes from a human donor who had a prior SARS-CoV-2 infection.

The genes are TRBV19 and TRBJ2-6; D perhaps matches TRBD1 (5 bases). Germline lookup yields CDR1 LNHDA and CDR2 SQIVND (reference sequence). V lost 7 bases, J lost 0 bases, and 19 bases lay in between. CDR3 length: 18 amino acids. The CDR3 loop is CASTALQGSDSGANVLTF. The DNA of the CDR3 is TGTGCCAGTACGGCTCTTCAGGGCAGTGACTCTGGGGCCAACGTCCTGACTTTC.

The chain combines TRBV5-8 with TRBJ1-2; 8 nucleotides agree with TRBD1. CDR1 and CDR2 from the germline V gene are SGHTS and YDEGEE. V lost 1 base, J lost 5 bases, and 4 bases stayed unmatched. There are 14 residues in the CDR3. In nucleotides, the CDR3 is TGTGCCAGCAGCTTGAACGGACAGGGATATGGCTACACCTTC. Translated, it gives CASSLNGQGYGYTF.

J is TRBJ1-2 and V is TRBV11-1; no firm D call. Germline values: CDR1 SGHAT, CDR2 FQDESV (reference sequence). The ends were cut back, 2 bases at V and 3 bases at J, with 7 bases in the middle. This CDR3 has 13 residues. CDR3 amino acids: CASSLQEDYGYTF. CDR3 DNA sequence: TGTGCCAGCAGCTTACAGGAGGACTATGGCTACACCTTC.

The chain joins TRBV7-9 to TRBJ2-3; D is undetermined. The CDR3 consists of 13 residues. Germline CDR1 SEHNR, CDR2 FQNEAQ (reference sequence). V lost 8 bases and J lost 2, with 11 bases in between. This CDR3 is CASGFHNTDTQYF. The CDR3 DNA sequence: TGTGCCAGCGGATTTCACAACACAGATACGCAGTATTTT.

This chain uses TRBV7-8 with TRBJ1-2; no reliable D call. CDR1 SGHVS and CDR2 FQNEAQ come from the germline V gene. This CDR3 is built from 14 residues. Trimming took 5 bases from V and 8 from J, leaving 18 bases between them. For the CDR3, the DNA is TGTGCCAGCAGCCCCCGAGGGCGGCAAGGCGGCTACACCTTC. Amino acids: CASSPRGRQGGYTF. The whole variable domain, filled in from reference TRBV7-8 and TRBJ1-2, reads GAGVSQSPRYKVAKRGQDVALRCDPISGHVSLFWYQQALGQGPEFLTYFQNEAQLDKSGLPSDRFFAERPEGSVSTLKIQRTQQEDSAVYLCASSPRGRQGGYTFGSGTRLTVV.